These 14 T cell receptor beta chains share one sample of origin, sequenced in a study of high-grade serous ovarian cancer treatment subgroups. Profiled with immunoSEQ multiplex PCR; TCRdb holds only in-frame clones, not every one. The repertoire holds 4,000 to 5,000 clones, with 55% to 75% as singletons. Tumor samples were obtained before definitive surgery or chemotherapy. Specimen: tumor tissue. These receptors were obtained from a human donor with high-grade serous ovarian cancer.

The chain has TRBV7-2 and TRBJ2-7; 7 bases agree with TRBD1. CDR3 size: 16 residues. The germline V gene encodes CDR1 SGHTA and CDR2 FQGNSA. The V and J ends lost 2 bases and 2 bases, in that order; junction bases with no gene match: 9. This CDR3 reads CASSLTSGTATYEQYF. DNA of the CDR3: TGTGCCAGCAGCTTAACCTCCGGGACAGCTACCTACGAGCAGTACTTC.

The V call is TRBV2, the J call TRBJ1-5, with D possibly TRBD1 on 5 matching bases. Trimming removed 10 bases at V and 2 bases at J, with 12 bases between. CDR3 size: 13 residues. CDR1 is SNHLY and CDR2 is FYNNEI in the germline V gene. DNA for the CDR3: TGTGCCACCAAAGGGGTGGGCAATCAGCCCCAGCATTTT. Protein product: CATKGVGNQPQHF.

The chain recombines TRBV7-2 with TRBJ1-2; 7 positions match TRBD1. This CDR3 has 13 residues. V gave up 2 bases and J gave up 7 bases; unmatched junction bases: 4. The germline CDR1 and CDR2 sequences are SGHTA and FQGNSA. The CDR3 region has the DNA TGTGCCAGCAGCTTAAGGGGGGACAGTGGCTACACCTTC. Translated, it gives CASSLRGDSGYTF.

A few counts support this clone. The V and J genes are TRBV5-4 and TRBJ1-1, with unresolved D. CDR3 length: 15 residues. CDR1 SGHNT and CDR2 YYREEE come from the germline V gene (reference sequence). V lost 4 bases and J lost 5, with 18 bases in between. The CDR3 is CASSTTNGGWTEAFF. The CDR3 bases are TGTGCCAGCAGCACAACTAACGGAGGCTGGACTGAAGCTTTCTTT.

The chain carries TRBV6-5 and TRBJ2-7; 7 bases fit TRBD1. The CDR3 loop spans 14 amino acids. Looked up from germline, CDR1 is MNHEY and CDR2 is SVGAGI. Germline trimming cut 5 bases from V and 6 bases from J; bases unmatched to any gene: 10. The CDR3 is CASSPTGVNGEQYF. Here the CDR3 DNA reads TGTGCCAGCAGTCCTACAGGGGTAAATGGCGAGCAGTACTTC.

This clone was observed once. The CDR3 bases are TGTGCCAGCAGCTTGAGACTAGCGGGGGTTTTCTTC. Protein product: CASSLRLAGVFF. V is TRBV5-6 and J is TRBJ2-1, with 12 positions matching TRBD2. The CDR3 has 12 residues. Trimming removed 1 base from V and 16 bases from J; junction bases left unmatched: 3. The V gene's germline CDR1 is SGHDT and CDR2 YYEEEE.

In this sample, this clone turned up once. The V call is TRBV2, the J call TRBJ1-2; D not certain. The CDR3 runs 13 residues. Germline lookup yields CDR1 SNHLY and CDR2 FYNNEI. The V and J ends lost 8 bases and 8 bases respectively, with 18 bases between them. CDR3 coding DNA: TGTGCCAGCCGAGGCGAACAAGGGTCCGGCTACACCTTC. Translated, it gives CASRGEQGSGYTF.

This chain joins TRBV4-1 and TRBJ2-1, with 10 bases aligning to TRBD2. Germline CDR1 MGHRA, CDR2 YSYEKL. This CDR3 has 16 amino acids. V gave up 3 bases and J gave up 4 bases; unmatched junction bases: 6. In DNA, the CDR3 is TGCGCCAGCAGCCACGCAACTAGCGGGGCATACAATGAGCAGTTCTTC. Protein product: CASSHATSGAYNEQFF.

The chain combines TRBV30 with TRBJ1-3; D is ambiguous. The CDR3 runs 14 residues. Germline V gives CDR1 GTSNPN, CDR2 SVGIG (reference sequence). Trimming removed 3 bases from V and 0 bases from J, with 9 bases in between. CDR3 loop: CAWSWVFSGNTIYF. CDR3 nucleotide sequence: TGTGCCTGGAGCTGGGTCTTCTCTGGAAACACCATATATTTT.

The V and J genes are TRBV9 and TRBJ2-6; D uncertain. CDR1 is SGDLS, CDR2 YYNGEE, per germline. Trimming took off 3 bases at V and 0 bases at J, with 7 bases between the two ends. The CDR3 covers 15 residues. CDR3 DNA sequence: TGTGCCAGCAGCGCCCAGCACTCTGGGGCCAACGTCCTGACTTTC. Encoded protein: CASSAQHSGANVLTF.

The J gene is TRBJ1-5, the V gene TRBV7-8; unclear D gene. Trimming took 2 bases from V and 3 from J, leaving 11 bases between them. CDR1 is SGHVS, CDR2 FQNEAQ, per germline. The CDR3 runs to 15 residues. The DNA of the CDR3 is TGTGCCAGCAGCTTAAGAGAGGGCCTCAATCAGCCCCAGCATTTT. It is translated as CASSLREGLNQPQHF.

CDR3 in DNA: TGTGCCAGCAGCCACCGCCAGACAGGACAGAACACCGGGGAGCTGTTTTTT. Amino acids: CASSHRQTGQNTGELFF. The J gene is TRBJ2-2, the V gene TRBV14, with D maybe TRBD1 (6 bases). Trimming took 3 bases from V and 1 from J, leaving 15 bases between them. The germline V gene has CDR1 SGHDN and CDR2 FVKESK. This CDR3 has 17 residues.

This clone has more than one count but fewer than ten. The rearrangement joins TRBV27 to TRBJ2-7, with D tentatively TRBD2 (7 bases). The germline V gene has CDR1 MNHEY and CDR2 SMNVEV (reference sequence). The CDR3 runs 17 residues. Trimming stripped 4 bases from V and 3 bases from J, with 22 bases between. The CDR3 is CASSSSFGGRRIYEQYF. In DNA form, the CDR3 reads TGTGCCAGCAGTTCAAGTTTCGGGGGGCGTCGAATCTACGAGCAGTACTTC.

This clone was seen a few times. V usage is TRBV21-1 and J usage is TRBJ2-7; the DNA was not compared with TRBD1, the D call given in the table. TRBV21-1 is termed a pseudogene. The CDR3 spans 14 residues. In DNA form, the CDR3 reads TGTGCCAGCACCGTCCGGACAGGGAAAGGCGAGCAGTACTTC. Protein: CASTVRTGKGEQYF.